This T cell receptor beta chain was documented in a study of blood T cell repertoires in COVID-19. On the study more broadly: Both acute and convalescent COVID-19 samples were obtained from the United States, Italy and Spain.

The table came from immunoSEQ multiplex PCR; TCRdb's copy has only in-frame clones and leaves some out. The sample yields about 60,000 clones, 90% seen once. The J segment lost 4 bases and the V segment lost 7 bases, leaving 4 bases of the junction unmatched. The germline V gene has CDR1 LNHDA and CDR2 SQIVND (reference sequence). The CDR3 spans 14 residues. Sequenced input: peripheral blood. The clonotype comes from a human donor with active COVID-19. The donor label of this sample is uncertain. The chain carries TRBV19 and TRBJ2-2; 9 nucleotides agree with TRBD1. The DNA of the CDR3 is TGTGCCAGTATCAGGACAGGGGCCACCGGGGAGCTGTTTTTT. This gives the protein CASIRTGATGELFF. The entire variable domain, with the rest obtained from reference TRBV19 and TRBJ2-2, is as follows: DGGITQSPKYLFRKEGQNVTLSCEQNLNHDAMYWYRQDPGQGLRLIYYSQIVNDFQKGDIAEGYSVSREKKESFPLTVTSAQKNPTAFYLCASIRTGATGELFFGEGSRLTVL.